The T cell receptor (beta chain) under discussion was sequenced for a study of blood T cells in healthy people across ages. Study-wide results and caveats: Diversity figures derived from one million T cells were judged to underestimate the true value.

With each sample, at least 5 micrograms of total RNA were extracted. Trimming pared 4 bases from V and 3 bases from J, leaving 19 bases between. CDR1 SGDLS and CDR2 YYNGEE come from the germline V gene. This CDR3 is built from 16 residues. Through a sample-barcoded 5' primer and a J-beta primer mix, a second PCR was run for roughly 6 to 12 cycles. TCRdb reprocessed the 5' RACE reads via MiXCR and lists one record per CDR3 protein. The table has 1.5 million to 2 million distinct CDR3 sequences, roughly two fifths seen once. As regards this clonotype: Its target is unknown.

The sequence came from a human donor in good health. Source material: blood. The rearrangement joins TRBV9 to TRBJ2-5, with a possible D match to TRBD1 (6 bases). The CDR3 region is CASSQGVGATKETQYF. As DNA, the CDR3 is TGTGCCAGCAGCCAAGGGGTGGGGGCAACTAAAGAGACCCAGTACTTC. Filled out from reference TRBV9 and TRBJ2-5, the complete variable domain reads DSGVTQTPKHLITATGQRVTLRCSPRSGDLSVYWYQQSLDQGLQFLIQYYNGEERAKGNILERFSAQQFPDLHSELNLSSLELGDSALYFCASSQGVGATKETQYFGPGTRLLVL.